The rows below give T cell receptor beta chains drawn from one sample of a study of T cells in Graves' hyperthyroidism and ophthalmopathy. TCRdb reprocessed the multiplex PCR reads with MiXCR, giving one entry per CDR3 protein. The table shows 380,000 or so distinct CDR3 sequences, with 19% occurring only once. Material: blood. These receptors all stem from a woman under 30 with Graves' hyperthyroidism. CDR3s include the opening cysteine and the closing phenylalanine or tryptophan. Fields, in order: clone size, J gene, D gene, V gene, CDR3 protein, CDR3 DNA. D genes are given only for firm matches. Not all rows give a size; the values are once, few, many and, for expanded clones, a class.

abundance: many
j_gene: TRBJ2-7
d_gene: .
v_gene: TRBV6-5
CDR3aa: CASSSSWEGAVYEQYF
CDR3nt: TGTGCCAGCAGTTCTAGCTGGGAGGGGGCTGTGTACGAGCAGTACTTC

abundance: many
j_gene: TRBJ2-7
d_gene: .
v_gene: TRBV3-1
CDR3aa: CASSQRGTHEQYF
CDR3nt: TGTGCCAGCAGCCAGAGGGGGACTCACGAGCAGTACTTC

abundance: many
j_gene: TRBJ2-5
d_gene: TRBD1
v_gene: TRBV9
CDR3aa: CASSSWGTEHGETQYF
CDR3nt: TGTGCCAGCAGCTCCTGGGGGACAGAACACGGAGAGACCCAGTACTTC

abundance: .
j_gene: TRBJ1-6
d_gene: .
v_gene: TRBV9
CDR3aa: CASSVEPLSDSPLHF
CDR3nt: TGTGCCAGCAGCGTAGAACCGCTATCAGATTCACCCCTCCACTTT

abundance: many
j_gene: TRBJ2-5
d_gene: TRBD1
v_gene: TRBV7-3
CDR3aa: CASSRWGQGVQTQYF
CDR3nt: TGTGCCAGCAGCCGATGGGGGCAGGGGGTCCAGACCCAGTACTTC

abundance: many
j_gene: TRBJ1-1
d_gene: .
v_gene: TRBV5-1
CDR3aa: CASRTGTPSGAEAFF
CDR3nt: TGCGCCAGCAGGACGGGGACCCCCTCGGGGGCTGAAGCTTTCTTT

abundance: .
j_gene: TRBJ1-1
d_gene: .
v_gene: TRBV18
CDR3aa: CASSGGSNTEAFF
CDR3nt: TGTGCCAGCTCAGGGGGCAGCAACACTGAAGCTTTCTTT

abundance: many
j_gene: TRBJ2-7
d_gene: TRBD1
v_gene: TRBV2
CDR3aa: CASSADGQGGHEQYF
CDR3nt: TGTGCCAGCAGCGCTGATGGACAGGGAGGTCACGAGCAGTACTTC

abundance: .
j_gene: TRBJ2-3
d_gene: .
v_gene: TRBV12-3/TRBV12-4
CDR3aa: CASSQGTSTDTQYF
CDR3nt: TGTGCCAGCAGCCAGGGTACGAGCACAGATACGCAGTATTTT

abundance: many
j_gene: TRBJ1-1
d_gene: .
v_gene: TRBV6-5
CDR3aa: CASSYFPQTRGTEAFF
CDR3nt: TGTGCCAGCAGTTACTTCCCCCAGACGCGGGGAACTGAAGCTTTCTTT

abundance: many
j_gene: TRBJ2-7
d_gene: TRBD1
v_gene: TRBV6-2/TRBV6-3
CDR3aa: CASSTGGDSYEQYF
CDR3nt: TGTGCCAGCAGTACAGGGGGCGACTCCTACGAGCAGTACTTC

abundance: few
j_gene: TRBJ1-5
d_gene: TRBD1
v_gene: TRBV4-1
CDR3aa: CASSRQTGTGATGPQHF
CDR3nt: TGCGCCAGCAGCCGACAGACAGGGACAGGGGCTACCGGGCCCCAGCATTTT

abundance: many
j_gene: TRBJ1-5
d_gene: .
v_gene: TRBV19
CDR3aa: CASSRGLYSNQPQHF
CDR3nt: TGTGCCAGTAGTAGGGGGCTCTATAGCAATCAGCCCCAGCATTTT

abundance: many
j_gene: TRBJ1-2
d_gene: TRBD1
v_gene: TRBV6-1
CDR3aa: CASSNRQGNYGYTF
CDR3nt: TGTGCCAGCAGCAACCGACAGGGTAACTATGGCTACACCTTC

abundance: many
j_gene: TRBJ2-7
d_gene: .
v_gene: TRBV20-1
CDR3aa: CSARVVAVGKYEQYF
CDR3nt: TGCAGTGCTAGAGTGGTGGCCGTCGGGAAGTACGAGCAGTACTTC

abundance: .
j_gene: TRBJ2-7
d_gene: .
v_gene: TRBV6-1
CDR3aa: CASRGDIPYEQYF
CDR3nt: TGTGCCAGCAGGGGGGACATTCCCTACGAGCAGTACTTC

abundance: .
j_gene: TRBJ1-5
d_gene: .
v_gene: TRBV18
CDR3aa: CASSSLGSYQPQHF
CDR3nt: TGTGCCAGCTCATCACTGGGTAGCTATCAGCCCCAGCATTTT

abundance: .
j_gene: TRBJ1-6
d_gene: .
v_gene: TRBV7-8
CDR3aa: CASSQARAGNSPLHF
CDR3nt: TGTGCCAGCAGCCAGGCAAGGGCGGGTAATTCACCCCTCCACTTT

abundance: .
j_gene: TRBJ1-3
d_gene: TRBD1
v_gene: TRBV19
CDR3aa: CASSPNRGTGNTIYF
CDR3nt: TGTGCCAGTAGCCCTAACAGGGGAACTGGAAACACCATATATTTT

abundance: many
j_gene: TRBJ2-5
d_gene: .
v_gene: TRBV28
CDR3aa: CASTREETQYF
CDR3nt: TGTGCCAGCACCCGAGAGGAGACCCAGTACTTC

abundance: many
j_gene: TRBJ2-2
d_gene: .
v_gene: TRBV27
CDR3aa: CASNAGHLTGELFF
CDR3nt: TGTGCCAGCAACGCGGGACACCTCACCGGGGAGCTGTTTTTT

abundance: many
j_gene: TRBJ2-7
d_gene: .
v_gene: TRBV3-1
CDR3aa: CASSQQETSYEQYF
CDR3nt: TGTGCCAGCAGCCAGCAAGAAACCTCCTACGAGCAGTACTTC

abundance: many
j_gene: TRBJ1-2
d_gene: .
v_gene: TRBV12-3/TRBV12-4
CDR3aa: CASRGGRQLPYGYTF
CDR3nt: TGTGCCAGCAGGGGGGGTCGCCAGCTCCCCTACGGCTACACCTTC

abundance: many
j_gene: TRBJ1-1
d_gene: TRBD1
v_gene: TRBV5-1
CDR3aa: CASSLWDRVTEAFF
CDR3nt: TGCGCCAGCAGCTTGTGGGACAGGGTGACTGAAGCTTTCTTT

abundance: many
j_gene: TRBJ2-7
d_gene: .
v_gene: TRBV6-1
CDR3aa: CASSDAGQYEQYF
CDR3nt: TGTGCCAGCAGTGATGCGGGACAGTACGAGCAGTACTTC

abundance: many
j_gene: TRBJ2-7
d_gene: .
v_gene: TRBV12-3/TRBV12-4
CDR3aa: CASSLSFRDEQYF
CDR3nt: TGTGCCAGCAGTTTATCCTTCAGGGACGAGCAGTACTTC

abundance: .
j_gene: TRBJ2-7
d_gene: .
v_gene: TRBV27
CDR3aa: CASSFGRSTGGPYEQYF
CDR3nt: TGTGCCAGCAGTTTTGGGAGGTCAACAGGCGGTCCATACGAGCAGTACTTC

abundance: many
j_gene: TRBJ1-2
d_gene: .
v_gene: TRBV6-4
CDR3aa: CASSLHGGGDSPLNYGYTF
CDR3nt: TGTGCCAGCAGCCTCCACGGTGGAGGGGATTCCCCCCTTAACTATGGCTACACCTTC

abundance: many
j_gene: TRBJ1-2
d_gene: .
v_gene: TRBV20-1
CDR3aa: CSARDPWGYTF
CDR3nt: TGCAGTGCTAGAGATCCCTGGGGCTACACCTTC

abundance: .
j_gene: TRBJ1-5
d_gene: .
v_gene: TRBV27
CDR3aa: CASSLLPPLGADSNQPQHF
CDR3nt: TGTGCCAGCAGTTTATTGCCCCCGCTGGGGGCGGATAGCAATCAGCCCCAGCATTTT

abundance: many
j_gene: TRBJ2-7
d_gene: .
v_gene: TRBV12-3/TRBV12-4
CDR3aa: CASSFGSGYGQYF
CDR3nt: TGTGCCAGCAGTTTCGGAAGTGGTTACGGGCAGTACTTC

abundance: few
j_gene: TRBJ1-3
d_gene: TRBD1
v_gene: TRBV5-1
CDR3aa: CASSLVAGQISGNTIYF
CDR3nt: TGCGCCAGCAGCTTGGTAGCGGGACAGATCTCTGGAAACACCATATATTTT

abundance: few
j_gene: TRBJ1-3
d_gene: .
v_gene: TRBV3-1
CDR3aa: CASSPLEVDSGNTIYF
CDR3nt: TGTGCCAGCAGCCCCTTGGAAGTCGACTCTGGAAACACCATATATTTT

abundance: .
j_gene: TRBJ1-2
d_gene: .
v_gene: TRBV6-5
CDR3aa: CASSYRASNYGYTF
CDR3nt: TGTGCCAGCAGTTACAGGGCCAGCAACTATGGCTACACCTTC

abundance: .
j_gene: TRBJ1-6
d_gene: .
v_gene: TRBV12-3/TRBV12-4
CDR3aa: CASSSLKRGNIDSPLHF
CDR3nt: TGTGCCAGCAGTTCACTAAAGCGGGGGAATATTGATTCACCCCTCCACTTT

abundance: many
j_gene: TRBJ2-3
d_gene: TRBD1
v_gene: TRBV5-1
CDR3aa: CASSLGGGLDTQYF
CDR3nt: TGCGCCAGCAGCTTGGGAGGGGGCCTAGATACGCAGTATTTT

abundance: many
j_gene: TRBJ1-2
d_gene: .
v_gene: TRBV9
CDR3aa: CASSVSGVGGYTF
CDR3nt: TGTGCCAGCAGCGTATCAGGGGTGGGTGGCTACACCTTC

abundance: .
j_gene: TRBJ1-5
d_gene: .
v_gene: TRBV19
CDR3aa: CASSIVGTAADQPQHF
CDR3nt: TGTGCCAGTAGTATAGTGGGCACCGCCGCGGATCAGCCCCAGCATTTT

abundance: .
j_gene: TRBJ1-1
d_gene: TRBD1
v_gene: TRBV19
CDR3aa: CASSAQGGHMNTEAFF
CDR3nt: TGTGCCAGTAGTGCGCAGGGGGGACACATGAACACTGAAGCTTTCTTT

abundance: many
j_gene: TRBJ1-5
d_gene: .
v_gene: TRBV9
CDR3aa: CASSSTEYNQPQHF
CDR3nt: TGTGCCAGCAGCTCGACAGAGTACAATCAGCCCCAGCATTTT

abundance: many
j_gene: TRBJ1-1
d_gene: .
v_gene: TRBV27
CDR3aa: CASSFTPVTEAFF
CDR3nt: TGTGCCAGCAGTTTCACCCCGGTCACTGAAGCTTTCTTT

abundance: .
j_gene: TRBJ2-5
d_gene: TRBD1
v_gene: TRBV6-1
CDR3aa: CASRPQGAETQYF
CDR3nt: TGTGCCAGCAGACCACAGGGGGCGGAGACCCAGTACTTC

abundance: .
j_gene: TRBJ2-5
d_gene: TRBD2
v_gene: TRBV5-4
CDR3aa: CASSPGLEEETQYF
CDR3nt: TGTGCCAGCAGCCCTGGACTAGAGGAAGAGACCCAGTACTTC

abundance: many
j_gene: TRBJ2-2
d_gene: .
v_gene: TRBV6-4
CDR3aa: CASSEANTGELFF
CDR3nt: TGTGCCAGCAGTGAAGCGAACACCGGGGAGCTGTTTTTT

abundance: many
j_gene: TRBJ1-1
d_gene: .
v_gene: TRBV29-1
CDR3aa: CSVDQGPHTEAFF
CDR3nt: TGCAGCGTTGATCAAGGACCGCACACTGAAGCTTTCTTT

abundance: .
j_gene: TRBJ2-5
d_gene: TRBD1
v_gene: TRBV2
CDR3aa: CATSARTGLEETQYF
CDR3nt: TGTGCCACCTCGGCCCGGACAGGGCTAGAGGAGACCCAGTACTTC